The source of this T cell receptor beta chain is a study of post-analysis software for immune sequencing data. Study conclusions and caveats: The five TRBV segments detected at higher frequency in patients than in controls included TRBV5-6, TRBV5-1 and TRBV20-1.

This clonotype was observed a few times. The antigen is unknown. Compared with germline, one end of the junction differs, possibly owing to a read error. The TCR beta cDNA libraries contained unique molecular identifiers. TCRdb reprocessed the PCR reads via MiXCR and lists one record per CDR3 protein. Of roughly 730,000 distinct CDR3 sequences listed, roughly 29% are singletons. There are 13 residues in the CDR3. Germline values: CDR1 MNHEY, CDR2 SVGAGI. Input material: blood. This rearrangement joins TRBV6-5 to TRBJ1-1; D not certain. This clonotype was obtained from a girl aged 5-17 years with multiple sclerosis. The CDR3 DNA sequence: TGTGCCAGCGGTTATATGGTCGGCCGTGAAGCTTTCTTT. Its translation is CASGYMVGREAFF.